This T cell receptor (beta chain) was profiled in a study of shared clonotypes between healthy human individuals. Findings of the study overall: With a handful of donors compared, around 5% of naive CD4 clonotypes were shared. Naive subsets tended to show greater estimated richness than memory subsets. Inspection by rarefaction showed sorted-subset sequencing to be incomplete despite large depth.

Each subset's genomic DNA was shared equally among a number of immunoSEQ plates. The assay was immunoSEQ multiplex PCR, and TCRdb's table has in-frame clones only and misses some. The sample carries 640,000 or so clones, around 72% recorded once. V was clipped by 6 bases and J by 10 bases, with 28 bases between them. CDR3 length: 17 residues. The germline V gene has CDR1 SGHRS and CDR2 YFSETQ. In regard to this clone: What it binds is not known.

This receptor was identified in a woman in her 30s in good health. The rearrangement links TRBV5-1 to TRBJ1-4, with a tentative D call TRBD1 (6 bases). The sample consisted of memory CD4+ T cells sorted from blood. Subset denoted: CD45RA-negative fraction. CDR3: CASTPEPGGQSDGKLFF. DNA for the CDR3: TGCGCCAGCACCCCGGAGCCCGGGGGACAATCAGACGGAAAACTGTTTTTT.